The sequence of this T cell receptor (beta chain) was determined in a study of blood T cells in healthy people across ages. Germline V gene data show CDR1 as SGHVS and CDR2 as FNYEAQ. The CDR3 is made up of 16 amino acids. J gave up 0 bases and V 6 bases, and 10 bases lay outside the gene matches. Study-wide results and limits: TCR beta diversity per million T cells fell roughly linearly with age. No one knew whether donors had CMV, which possibly confounded expanded clonotype changes.

Next came a second PCR, run for roughly 7 to 12 cycles, which used a sample-barcoded 5' primer along with a J-beta primer mix. Sequencing recovered at least 2.5 million CDR3-containing paired-end reads from each sample. TCRdb re-called the 5' RACE reads through MiXCR, storing one row per CDR3 protein. This sample has over 1,500,000 distinct CDR3 sequences, with about 50% found just once. Isolation of PBMCs gave at least 7 million cells per sample. This clonotype was found a few times. The antigen is unknown. The sequenced sample consisted of blood. The receptor's source is a woman in her 40s in good health. V gene TRBV7-6 combines with J gene TRBJ2-7; 8 bases agree with TRBD1. The chain's CDR3 is CASRRTPGQDSYEQYF. The CDR3 coding sequence is TGTGCCAGCAGACGAACTCCGGGACAGGACTCCTACGAGCAGTACTTC.